The next 9 T cell receptor beta chains were all read from a single sample in a study of blood T cells in healthy people across ages. Using a J-beta primer mix together with a sample-barcoded 5' primer, a second PCR was run for about 7 to 12 cycles. TCRdb redid the calling of the 5' RACE reads with MiXCR, one entry per CDR3 protein. The sample contains roughly 700,000 distinct CDR3 sequences, more than 40% of which appear only once. The sequencing sample was made of blood. The receptors shown here come from a woman aged 55-70 years in good health.

V usage is TRBV7-2 and J usage is TRBJ2-7; D not certain. The ends were cut back, 2 bases at V and 7 bases at J, with 18 bases in the middle. The CDR3 totals 15 residues. Germline CDR1 is SGHTA and CDR2 is FQGNSA. The DNA for the CDR3 is TGTGCCAGCAGCTTAACCGCACACGGAGTTGGGGAGCAGTACTTC. Translation gives CASSLTAHGVGEQYF.

The chain combines TRBV5-1 with TRBJ2-6; tentatively, D is TRBD1 (5 bases). V lost 6 bases to trimming and J lost 0 bases, with 10 bases between them. The CDR3 consists of 15 residues. Germline CDR1 is SGHRS and CDR2 is YFSETQ. This CDR3 reads CASTIQGSGANVLTF. DNA of the CDR3: TGCGCCAGCACCATCCAGGGCTCTGGGGCCAACGTCCTGACTTTC.

This clonotype appeared a few times. The chain combines TRBV20-1 with TRBJ1-2; D is unresolved. The CDR3 sequence is 13 residues long. The germline V and J ends were trimmed by 3 bases and 2 bases, with 10 bases remaining between them. Germline CDR1 reads DFQATT; CDR2 reads SNEGSKA (reference sequence). The CDR3 sequence: CSASPQANYGYTF. The CDR3 DNA follows: TGCAGTGCTAGCCCCCAGGCAAACTATGGCTACACCTTC.

The chain joins TRBV20-1 to TRBJ2-7; perhaps TRBD1 as D (6 bases). The CDR3 loop spans 13 amino acids. The ends were cut back, 4 bases at V and 3 bases at J, with 13 bases in the middle. The germline CDR1 and CDR2 sequences are DFQATT and SNEGSKA (reference sequence). CDR3 sequence reads: CSANPGQVYEQYF. In nucleotides, the CDR3 is TGCAGTGCTAACCCGGGACAAGTCTACGAGCAGTACTTC.

V usage is TRBV5-4 and J usage is TRBJ2-7; TRBD2 aligns across 7 bases. Per germline, CDR1 SGHNT and CDR2 YYREEE (reference sequence). The CDR3 covers 16 residues. Trimming cost V 1 base and J 2 bases; bases outside gene matches: 9. Here the CDR3 reads CASSLSPSGRTYEQYF. CDR3 in DNA: TGTGCCAGCAGCTTGAGCCCTAGCGGACGAACCTACGAGCAGTACTTC.

The chain has TRBV6-5 and TRBJ2-2; TRBD1 agrees at 7 bases. Germline lookup yields CDR1 MNHEY and CDR2 SVGAGI. The CDR3 totals 13 residues. Trimming removed 6 bases from V and 6 bases from J; junction bases left unmatched: 4. CDR3 loop: CASRTRGSGELFF. The CDR3 coding sequence is TGTGCCAGCAGGACCAGGGGGTCCGGGGAGCTGTTTTTT.

For this clonotype: A single base separates this from a much larger clone, so it may be a read error. The chain couples TRBV20-1 to TRBJ2-1; 9 bases align to TRBD2. CDR1 is DFQATT, CDR2 SNEGSKA, per germline (reference sequence). The trim removed 1 base at V and 1 base at J, leaving 8 bases unmatched. The CDR3 spans 17 residues. The CDR3 spells CSARVYSGRNSYNEQFF. The CDR3 DNA reads as TGCAGTGCTAGAGTGTACAGCGGGAGGAATTCCTACAATGAGCAGTTCTTC.

This clonotype showed up just a few times. This chain uses TRBV2 with TRBJ1-1; D is unresolved. CDR3 length: 12 amino acids. CDR1 SNHLY and CDR2 FYNNEI come from the germline V gene. V lost 6 bases and J 8 bases, leaving 13 bases between the germline ends. The CDR3 DNA sequence: TGTGCCAGCAGCCCCAGGAGCCAGGAAGCTTTCTTT. Translated, it gives CASSPRSQEAFF.

This clonotype turned up a few times. The CDR3 region is CSVSEGSTTRYF. CDR3 in DNA: TGCAGCGTTTCGGAGGGCTCGACCACCAGGTACTTC. The chain is built from TRBV29-1 and TRBJ2-7; weak D call: TRBD2 (6 bases). The CDR3 contains 12 residues. The ends were cut back, 5 bases at V and 12 bases at J, with 20 bases in the middle. From germline, CDR1 is SQVTM and CDR2 ANQGSEA.